These T cell receptor beta chains were read from a single sample in a study of blood T cell repertoires in COVID-19. Profiled with immunoSEQ multiplex PCR; TCRdb holds only in-frame clones, not every one. The sample carries a few hundred thousand clones, around 81% recorded once. Sequenced: peripheral blood. The receptors stem from a woman in her 70s with acute or convalescent COVID-19. Both conserved end residues are part of each CDR3. Fields, in order: J gene, V gene, CDR3 protein.

>TRBJ2-1|TRBV14
CASSQSLWRGGRNEQFF
>TRBJ1-6|TRBV7-2
CASSFRLHSSYNSPLHF
>TRBJ2-7|TRBV7-2
CASSTLAWSSSYEQYF
>TRBJ2-3|TRBV7-2
CASSFDRGTDTQYF
>TRBJ1-2|TRBV2
CASSGQVGGYTF
>TRBJ1-2|TRBV21-1
CASSKEQDNTIRGYTF
>TRBJ2-7|TRBV12-3/TRBV12-4
CASSPGNTYEQYF
>TRBJ2-7|TRBV21-1
CASNLDRAWAEQYF
>TRBJ2-3|TRBV24-1
CATSHSSTDTQYF
>TRBJ2-2|TRBV5-4
CASSLGGHRAGELFF
>TRBJ1-5|TRBV27
CASREGGVSNQPQHF
>TRBJ1-4|TRBV29-1
CSVQGADEKLFF
>TRBJ2-3|TRBV7-3
CASSPLGQGTDTQYF
>TRBJ2-5|TRBV11-3
CASSLDWGLGETQYF
>TRBJ2-3|TRBV4-3
CASSQVGETGQYF
>TRBJ2-1|TRBV11-2
CASSLEFSGGSSYNEQFF
>TRBJ2-5|TRBV15
CATSRPPGETQYF
>TRBJ1-1|TRBV18
CASSPARVANTEAFF
>TRBJ2-3|TRBV9
CASSVGGTSGGRVTDTQYF
>TRBJ2-7|TRBV5-5
CASSLAVTNEQYF
>TRBJ2-3|TRBV5-4
CASSFRQNQLDTQYF
>TRBJ2-6|TRBV19
CASSIFRGYLSGANVLTF
>TRBJ1-2|TRBV6-5
CASNGGRGWDYGYTF
>TRBJ2-5|TRBV11-2
CASSFYPGIQETQYF
>TRBJ1-6|TRBV5-6
CASSLTGFNSPLHF
>TRBJ1-5|TRBV19
CASSPGEGYQPQHF
>TRBJ2-5|TRBV5-1
CASSSFQPGQETQYF
>TRBJ1-2|TRBV5-8
CASSAQGAGYGYTF
>TRBJ1-2|TRBV18
CASSPDRDVNYGYTF
>TRBJ1-1|TRBV7-2
CASSLEYARANTEAFF
>TRBJ2-5|TRBV7-8
CASSPLRDRDVLQETQYF
>TRBJ1-2|TRBV3-1/TRBV3-2
CASSLEQSYGYTF